This TCR beta chain stems from a study of CD8 T cells in ankylosing spondylitis. Whole-study results and caveats: Relatively scarce in peripheral blood, disease-linked clones were CD8+. Among TCR beta sequences, a motif of under 10 highly homologous variants appeared characteristic of ankylosing spondylitis blood.

This clonotype was counted between two and nine times. Its antigen is not known. TCRdb independently ran MiXCR on the 5' RACE reads; one entry per CDR3 protein. The sample consists of a few hundred thousand distinct CDR3 sequences, 6.5% to 10% of them appearing once. Specimen: blood, either unsorted or a sorted T cell fraction (not recorded which). This clonotype was obtained from a male donor with ankylosing spondylitis.

The CDR3 DNA reads as TGTGCCAGCTCACCAGCCCAGTACTACGAGCAGTACTTC. Translation: CASSPAQYYEQYF. The J gene is TRBJ2-7, the V gene TRBV18; D is uncertain. CDR1 is KGHSH and CDR2 is LQKENI in the germline V gene. V lost 2 bases and J 3 bases, leaving 8 bases between the germline ends. The length of the CDR3 is 13 residues. The entire variable domain, with the rest obtained from reference TRBV18 and TRBJ2-7, is as follows: NAGVMQNPRHLVRRRGQEARLRCSPMKGHSHVYWYRQLPEEGLKFMVYLQKENIIDESGMPKERFSAEFPKEGPSILRIQQVVRGDSAAYFCASSPAQYYEQYFGPGTRLTVT.